The sequence of this T cell receptor beta chain was determined in a study of Graves' ophthalmopathy and Graves' hyperthyroidism. The V and J ends lost 1 base and 5 bases respectively, with 12 bases between them. CDR3 length: 13 amino acids. Germline V gene lookup returns CDR1 DFQATT and CDR2 SNEGSKA (reference sequence). RNA transcripts were the template, and TCR beta CDR3 regions were amplified from them. The first-round RT-PCR employed HTBI primers together with the Qiagen OneStep RT-PCR kit. A multiplex PCR was then performed as the second round. MiXCR, applied by TCRdb to the multiplex PCR reads, yields one record per CDR3 protein. The sample holds some 350,000 distinct CDR3 sequences, about a sixth seen once. This clonotype was counted at least ten times.

What was sequenced was peripheral blood. This receptor was taken from an adult woman with stable Graves' hyperthyroidism. V usage is TRBV20-1 and J usage is TRBJ2-7; D may be TRBD2 (5 bases). The CDR3 is CSARGPGIDEQYF. As DNA, the CDR3 is TGCAGTGCTAGAGGTCCGGGGATCGACGAGCAGTACTTC.